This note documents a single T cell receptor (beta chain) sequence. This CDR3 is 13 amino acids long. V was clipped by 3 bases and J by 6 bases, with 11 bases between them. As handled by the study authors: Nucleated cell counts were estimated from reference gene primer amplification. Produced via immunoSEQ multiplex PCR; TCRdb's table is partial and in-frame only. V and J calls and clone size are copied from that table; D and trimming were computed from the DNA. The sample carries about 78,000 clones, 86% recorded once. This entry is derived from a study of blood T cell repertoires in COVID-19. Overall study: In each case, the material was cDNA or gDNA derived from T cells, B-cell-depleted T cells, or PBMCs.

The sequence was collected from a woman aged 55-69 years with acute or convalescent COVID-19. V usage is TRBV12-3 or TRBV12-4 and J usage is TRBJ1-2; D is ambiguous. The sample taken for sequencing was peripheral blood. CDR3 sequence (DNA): TGTGCCAGCAGTTTTCTTGGTCAGGATGGCTACACCTTC. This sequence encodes CASSFLGQDGYTF.